This record looks at one T cell receptor beta chain sequence and its context. Germline V gives CDR1 SGHVS, CDR2 FNYEAQ. V lost 4 bases to trimming and J lost 3 bases; unmatched junction nucleotides: 6. The CDR3 is 15 amino acids. This sample was included in a study of blood T cell repertoires in COVID-19. For the study at large: Sources were T cells, B-cell-depleted T cells, or PBMCs; the material itself was cDNA or gDNA.

Assay: immunoSEQ multiplex PCR; the TCRdb copy retains only in-frame clones and omits some. The sample holds just under 100,000 clones, 86% seen once. The TCR sequence derives from a woman between 55 and 75 years old in a cohort sampled during active or convalescent COVID-19. The chain joins TRBV7-6 to TRBJ2-7, with TRBD2 identical over 10 bases. Sequences were obtained from peripheral blood. The CDR3 reads CASSSSGREDYEQYF. In nucleotides, the CDR3 is TGTGCCAGCAGCTCAAGCGGGAGGGAAGACTACGAGCAGTACTTC. Combining the CDR3 with reference TRBV7-6 and TRBJ2-7 gives the whole variable domain GAGVSQSPRYKVTKRGQDVALRCDPISGHVSLYWYRQALGQGPEFLTYFNYEAQQDKSGLPNDRFSAERPEGSISTLTIQRTEQRDSAMYRCASSSSGREDYEQYFGPGTRLTVT.